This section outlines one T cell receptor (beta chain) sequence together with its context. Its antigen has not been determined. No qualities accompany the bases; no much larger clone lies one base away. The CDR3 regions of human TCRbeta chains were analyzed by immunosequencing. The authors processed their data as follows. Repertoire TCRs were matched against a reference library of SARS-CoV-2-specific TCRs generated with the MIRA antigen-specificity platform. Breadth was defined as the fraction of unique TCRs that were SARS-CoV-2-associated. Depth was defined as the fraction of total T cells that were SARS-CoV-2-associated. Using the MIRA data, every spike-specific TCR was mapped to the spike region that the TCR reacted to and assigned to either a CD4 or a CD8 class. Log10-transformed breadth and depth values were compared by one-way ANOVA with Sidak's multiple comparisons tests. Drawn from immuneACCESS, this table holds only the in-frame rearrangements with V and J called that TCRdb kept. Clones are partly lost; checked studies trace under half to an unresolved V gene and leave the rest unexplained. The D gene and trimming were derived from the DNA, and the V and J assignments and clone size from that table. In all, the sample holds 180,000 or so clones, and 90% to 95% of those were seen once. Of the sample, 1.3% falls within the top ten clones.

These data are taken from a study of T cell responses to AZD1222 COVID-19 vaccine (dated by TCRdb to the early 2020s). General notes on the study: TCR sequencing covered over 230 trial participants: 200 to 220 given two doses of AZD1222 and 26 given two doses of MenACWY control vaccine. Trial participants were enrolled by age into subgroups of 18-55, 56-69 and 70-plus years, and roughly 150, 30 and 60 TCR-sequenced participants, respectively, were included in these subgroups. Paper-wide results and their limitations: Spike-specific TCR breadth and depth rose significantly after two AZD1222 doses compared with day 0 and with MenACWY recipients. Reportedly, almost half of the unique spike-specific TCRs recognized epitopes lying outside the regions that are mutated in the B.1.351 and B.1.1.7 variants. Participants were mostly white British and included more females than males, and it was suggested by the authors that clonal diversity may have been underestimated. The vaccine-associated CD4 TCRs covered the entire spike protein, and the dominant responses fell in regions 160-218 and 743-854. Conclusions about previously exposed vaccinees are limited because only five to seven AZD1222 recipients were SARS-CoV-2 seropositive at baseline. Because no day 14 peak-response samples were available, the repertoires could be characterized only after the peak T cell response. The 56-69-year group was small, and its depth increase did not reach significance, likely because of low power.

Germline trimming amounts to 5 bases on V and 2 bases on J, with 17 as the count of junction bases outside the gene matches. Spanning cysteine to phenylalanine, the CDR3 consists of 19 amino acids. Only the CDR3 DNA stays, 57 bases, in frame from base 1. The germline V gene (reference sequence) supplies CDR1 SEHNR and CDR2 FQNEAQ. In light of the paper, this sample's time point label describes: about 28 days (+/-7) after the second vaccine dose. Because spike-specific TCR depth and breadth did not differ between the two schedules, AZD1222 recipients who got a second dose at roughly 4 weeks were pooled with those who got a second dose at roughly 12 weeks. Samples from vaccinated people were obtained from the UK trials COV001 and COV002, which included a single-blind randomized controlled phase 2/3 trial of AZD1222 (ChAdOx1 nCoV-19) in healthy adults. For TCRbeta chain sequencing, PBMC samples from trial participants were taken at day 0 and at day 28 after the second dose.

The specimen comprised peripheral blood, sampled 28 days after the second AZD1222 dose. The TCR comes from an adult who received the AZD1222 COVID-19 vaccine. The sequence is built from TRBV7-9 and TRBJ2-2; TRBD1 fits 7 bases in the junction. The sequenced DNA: TGTGCCAGCAGCCCGCTGAACAGGGGATTGCTCAAAAACACCGGGGAGCTGTTTTTT. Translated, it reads CASSPLNRGLLKNTGELFF.